This TCR beta chain was sequenced for a study of molecular identifiers for immune sequencing clone quantification. There are 16 residues in the CDR3. V was pared by 3 bases and J by 0 bases, with 12 bases between. Germline V CDR1 and CDR2: SNHLY, FYNNEI. This clonotype was detected many times. TCRdb redid the calling of the PCR reads with MiXCR, one entry per CDR3 protein. This sample has about 510,000 distinct CDR3 sequences, with 20% to 25% found just once. The chain uses TRBV2 and TRBJ1-5; no reliable D call. The sequence was obtained from a human donor in good health. Some libraries in this study had Jurkat cell RNA spiked in. Sequencing was done on a sample of naive CD8+ T cells from blood, with Jurkat cell RNA spiked in. Regarding subset: FACS-sorted CD8+CD4-CCR7+CD45RA+ naive T cells. The chain's CDR3 is CASSDGRRISNQPQHF. CDR3 nucleotides: TGTGCCAGCAGTGACGGGCGGAGAATTAGCAATCAGCCCCAGCATTTT.